The rows below give T cell receptor beta chains drawn from one sample of a study of blood T cells in healthy people across ages. TCRdb independently ran MiXCR on the 5' RACE reads; one entry per CDR3 protein. Of around 690,000 distinct CDR3 sequences listed, roughly 53% were seen once; the top ten hold 30% to 45%. Sequencing used blood. The receptors were gathered from a man in his sixties in good health. The CDR3 runs from the conserved cysteine through the conserved F or W. D genes are given only for firm matches. Size is stated for part of the rows, as once, few or many counts, or as a class when the clone is expanded.

- | - | TRBJ2-5 | 11 | TRBV2 | TGTGCCGGCAGTGAGTTAGAGACCCAGTACTTC | CAGSELETQYF
TRBD2 | - | TRBJ2-7 | 16 | TRBV18 | TGTGCCAGCTCACCTGGGACTAGCGGGGGTTTTTACGAGCAGTACTTC | CASSPGTSGGFYEQYF
TRBD1 | - | TRBJ2-7 | 13 | TRBV6-5 | TGTGCCAGCTCCGGGACAGTCTACAATGAGCAGTACTTC | CASSGTVYNEQYF
- | - | TRBJ2-3 | 15 | TRBV28 | TGTGCCAGCAGCGACCCAACGGGGCTTACAGATACGCAGTATTTT | CASSDPTGLTDTQYF
- | - | TRBJ1-1 | 14 | TRBV28 | TGTGCCAGCAGCCCGCTAAGAGGTGGTACTGAAGCTTTCTTT | CASSPLRGGTEAFF
TRBD2 | - | TRBJ2-1 | 13 | TRBV20-1 | TGCAGTGCTAGGGGGACTAGTAACAATGAGCAGTTCTTC | CSARGTSNNEQFF
- | few | TRBJ1-2 | 16 | TRBV20-1 | TGCAGTGCTAGGAGCCCTTTACAACAGGCGGCCTATGGCTACACCTTC | CSARSPLQQAAYGYTF
TRBD2 | once | TRBJ2-3 | 20 | TRBV5-1 | TGCGCCAGCAGCTTGGAGGGACTAGCGGGGGGGAGGTCCTCGACCAATACGCAGTATTTT | CASSLEGLAGGRSSTNTQYF
TRBD2 | - | TRBJ2-1 | 15 | TRBV12-3/TRBV12-4 | TGTGCCTGCAGTTTCAGCGGGGGGGGCTACAATGAGCAGTTCTTC | CACSFSGGGYNEQFF
- | - | TRBJ2-5 | 14 | TRBV28 | TGTGCCAGCACCTTGACTAGTAACCAAGAGACCCAGTACTTC | CASTLTSNQETQYF
- | few | TRBJ1-2 | 14 | TRBV9 | TGTGCCAGCAGGGAGGGGCTTAGGCCTTCTGGCTACACCTTC | CASREGLRPSGYTF
TRBD1 | few | TRBJ2-1 | 13 | TRBV7-9 | TGTGCCAGCAGCTATGTACAGGGGGCAAGGCAGTTCTTC | CASSYVQGARQFF
- | - | TRBJ2-7 | 14 | TRBV28 | TGTGCCAGCAGCCCTCTCAGGAACATCTACGAGCAGTACTTC | CASSPLRNIYEQYF
TRBD2 | - | TRBJ2-3 | 15 | TRBV29-1 | TGCAGCGTCGCGGTCGGGCTAGCGGGGCTAGATACGCAGTATTTT | CSVAVGLAGLDTQYF
TRBD2 | many | TRBJ2-4 | 13 | TRBV20-1 | TGCAGTGCTATGGCGGGGGGGATAAACATTCAGTACTTC | CSAMAGGINIQYF
- | - | TRBJ1-5 | 12 | TRBV20-1 | TGCAGTGCTAGTGCAGGGAATCAGCCCCAGCATTTT | CSASAGNQPQHF
TRBD1 | - | TRBJ2-2 | 16 | TRBV3-1 | TGTGCCAGCAGCTCTCCGGACAGGGATGCCACCGGGGAGCTGTTTTTT | CASSSPDRDATGELFF
- | few | TRBJ1-2 | 8 | TRBV7-2 | TGTGCCAGCAATCTCCACACCTTC | CASNLHTF
- | few | TRBJ2-1 | 16 | TRBV7-2 | TGTGCCAGCAGCCAATCTCGACAGGTCTTCTACAATGAGCAGTTCTTC | CASSQSRQVFYNEQFF
TRBD2 | once | TRBJ2-1 | 16 | TRBV6-5 | TGTGCCAGCAGTTACTCGGAAAGCGGGGGGTACAATGAGCAGTTCTTC | CASSYSESGGYNEQFF
TRBD1 | - | TRBJ1-2 | 14 | TRBV27 | TGTGCCAGCAGCACCGGGACAGGGGGCAATGGCTACACCTTC | CASSTGTGGNGYTF
- | few | TRBJ2-1 | 14 | TRBV14 | TGTGCCAGCAGCCAAGGGCTAGGAGCCGCTGAGCAGTTCTTC | CASSQGLGAAEQFF
- | - | TRBJ2-1 | 13 | TRBV20-1 | TGCAGTGCTAGGAGAGGGGGGCGGCCTGAGCAGTTCTTC | CSARRGGRPEQFF
- | - | TRBJ2-6 | 17 | TRBV15 | TGTGCCACCAGCAGAGATCGGAGGCAGTCTGGGGCCAACGTCCTGACTTTC | CATSRDRRQSGANVLTF
- | - | TRBJ1-2 | 13 | TRBV2 | TGTGCCAGCAGGGACAACCTTATTTATGGCTACACCTTC | CASRDNLIYGYTF
- | many | TRBJ2-5 | 13 | TRBV29-1 | TGCAGCCACAGAGACAGGAATCAAGAGACCCAGTACTTC | CSHRDRNQETQYF
TRBD1 | once | TRBJ1-2 | 14 | TRBV7-9 | TGTGCCAGCAGCTCGACAGGGGAGGGTTATGGCTACACCTTC | CASSSTGEGYGYTF
- | once | TRBJ1-6 | 15 | TRBV6-5 | TGTGCCAGCAGACCCGCCAGGGGAAGTAATTCACCCCTCCACTTT | CASRPARGSNSPLHF
TRBD1 | - | TRBJ2-1 | 13 | TRBV29-1 | TGCAGCGTTGGTTGGACAGGGGCCAATGAGCAGTTCTTC | CSVGWTGANEQFF
- | - | TRBJ1-2 | 14 | TRBV6-2/TRBV6-3 | TGTGCCAGCAGTTACTCGTCGAATTACTATGGCTACACCTTC | CASSYSSNYYGYTF
TRBD2 | - | TRBJ2-1 | 19 | TRBV20-1 | TGCAGTGCTAGAGATTTGGGGCGGGGGGCAGGGAGCTCCTACAATGAGCAGTTCTTC | CSARDLGRGAGSSYNEQFF
- | few | TRBJ2-5 | 14 | TRBV13 | TGTGCCAGCAGCTTGGGAGGTGGTCGAAAGACCCAGTACTTC | CASSLGGGRKTQYF
- | - | TRBJ1-2 | 13 | TRBV20-1 | TGCAGTGCTAGCGACAGTATAGGCTATGGCTACACCTTC | CSASDSIGYGYTF
- | once | TRBJ2-1 | 15 | TRBV18 | TGTGCCAGCTCACCCGGACTCGAAGTCTACAATGAGCAGTTCTTC | CASSPGLEVYNEQFF
- | - | TRBJ2-1 | 14 | TRBV5-1 | TGCGCCAGCAGCTTAGAGGTGGGACACAATGAGCAGTTCTTC | CASSLEVGHNEQFF
- | few | TRBJ1-2 | 14 | TRBV15 | TGTGCCACCAGCAGAGAATCGGTCAACTATGGCTACACCTTC | CATSRESVNYGYTF
TRBD1 | - | TRBJ1-2 | 14 | TRBV5-1 | TGCGCCAGCAGCTGGACAGGGGGGAGCTATGGCTACACCTTC | CASSWTGGSYGYTF
- | - | TRBJ2-1 | 13 | TRBV6-6 | TGTGCCTGCAGTTTCCTTTCCTACAATGAGCAGTTCTTC | CACSFLSYNEQFF
TRBD2 | once | TRBJ2-5 | 15 | TRBV11-2 | TGTGCCAGCAGCTTAGCGAGCGGGGGAATGGAGACCCAGTACTTC | CASSLASGGMETQYF